A single sample gave rise to the 9 T cell receptor beta chains below, sequenced in a study of blood T cell repertoires in COVID-19. Here immunoSEQ multiplex PCR was the method, and the copy in TCRdb shows in-frame clones only, minus some. The sample lists some 230,000 clones, 84% occurring once. The sample consisted of peripheral blood. The origin of the receptors is a woman aged 60-75 years who had recovered from COVID-19.

This chain connects TRBV27 to TRBJ1-1; D is unclear. Germline-derived CDR1 and CDR2 are MNHEY and SMNVEV (reference sequence). This CDR3 has 13 residues. V was pared by 7 bases and J by 4 bases, with 13 bases between. The CDR3 sequence: CASKPSFATEAFF. The CDR3 DNA reads as TGTGCCAGCAAGCCGTCTTTTGCCACTGAAGCTTTCTTT.

This rearrangement joins TRBV19 to TRBJ1-1, with 8 bases aligning to TRBD1. J gave up 4 bases and V 3 bases, and 7 bases lay outside the gene matches. Germline V gene lookup returns CDR1 LNHDA and CDR2 SQIVND (reference sequence). The CDR3 spans 15 residues. CDR3 region: CASSIRTGRGTEAFF. Written as DNA, the CDR3 is TGTGCCAGTAGTATCCGGACAGGGCGAGGCACTGAAGCTTTCTTT. The full variable domain, with the rest looked up from reference TRBV19 and TRBJ1-1, is DGGITQSPKYLFRKEGQNVTLSCEQNLNHDAMYWYRQDPGQGLRLIYYSQIVNDFQKGDIAEGYSVSREKKESFPLTVTSAQKNPTAFYLCASSIRTGRGTEAFFGQGTRLTVV.

This clone was detected once. CDR3 loop: CASSVMSLIRDRYYEQYF. CDR3 nucleotide sequence: TGTGCCAGCAGCGTGATGAGCCTTATCCGGGACAGATACTACGAGCAGTACTTC. The rearrangement uses TRBV5-6 and TRBJ2-7; 7 bases align to TRBD1. This CDR3 is 18 amino acids long. CDR1 and CDR2 (germline): SGHDT, YYEEEE. V lost 4 bases, J lost 3 bases, and 19 bases stayed unmatched. The variable domain in full, with the rest retrieved from reference TRBV5-6 and TRBJ2-7, is DAGVTQSPTHLIKTRGQQVTLRCSPKSGHDTVSWYQQALGQGPQFIFQYYEEEERQRGNFPDRFSGHQFPNYSSELNVNALLLGDSALYLCASSVMSLIRDRYYEQYFGPGTRLTVT.

This clone was seen only a few times. The chain links TRBV30 to TRBJ1-1; a possible D gene is TRBD1 (6 bases). This CDR3 comprises 13 residues. V gave up 5 bases and J gave up 4 bases, with 14 bases separating them. Germline CDR1 and CDR2: GTSNPN and SVGIG (reference sequence). The CDR3 DNA is TGTGCCTGGTCCGGACAGTCGGGCACTGAAGCTTTCTTT. Translated, it gives CAWSGQSGTEAFF.

The gene calls are TRBV6-5 and TRBJ2-1; tentatively, D is TRBD2 (6 bases). V lost 6 bases and J lost 5, with 11 bases in between. The germline V gene has CDR1 MNHEY and CDR2 SVGAGI. CDR3 size: 13 residues. For the CDR3, the DNA is TGTGCCAGCAGGGCATGGGGGGACAATGAGCAGTTCTTC. Protein sequence: CASRAWGDNEQFF.

The rearrangement links TRBV7-8 to TRBJ2-7, with D possibly being TRBD2 (5 bases). Germline lookup yields CDR1 SGHVS and CDR2 FQNEAQ. The CDR3 is 15 residues long. V was shortened by 2 bases and J by 3 bases, with 14 bases between the two germline ends. The CDR3 nucleotides are TGTGCCAGCAGCTTATTGACGGCAGGACTCTACGAGCAGTACTTC. As protein: CASSLLTAGLYEQYF. The whole variable domain, remainder taken from reference TRBV7-8 and TRBJ2-7, is GAGVSQSPRYKVAKRGQDVALRCDPISGHVSLFWYQQALGQGPEFLTYFQNEAQLDKSGLPSDRFFAERPEGSVSTLKIQRTQQEDSAVYLCASSLLTAGLYEQYFGPGTRLTVT.

This chain connects TRBV19 to TRBJ2-1; TRBD2 might be the D (6 bases). The ends were cut back, 3 bases at V and 9 bases at J, with 6 bases in the middle. The CDR3 length is 11 residues. The V gene's germline CDR1 is LNHDA and CDR2 SQIVND (reference sequence). The CDR3 is CASSMGLEQFF. The CDR3 DNA sequence: TGTGCCAGTAGTATGGGACTTGAGCAGTTCTTC.

This sequence joins TRBV5-5 and TRBJ1-1, with TRBD1 matching 7 bases. After removal of 3 bases from V and 4 bases from J, the junction contained 6 bases not matched to a gene. CDR3 size: 14 residues. Germline V gene sequence: CDR1 SGHKS, CDR2 YYEKEE (reference sequence). CDR3 nucleotides: TGTGCCAGCAGCTCGATAGGGGGCGGCACTGAAGCTTTCTTT. As protein: CASSSIGGGTEAFF.

The chain recombines TRBV6-2 or TRBV6-3 with TRBJ1-4; 9 bases agree with TRBD1. CDR3 length: 14 amino acids. Germline values: CDR1 MNHEY, CDR2 SVGEGT. V lost 5 bases and J lost 8; bases outside the gene matches: 6. CDR3 DNA sequence: TGTGCCAGCAGTCAGACAGGGGGAGAAGAAAAACTGTTTTTT. Protein product: CASSQTGGEEKLFF.